This is a list of T cell receptor beta chains from one sample in a study of cytomegalovirus exposure and HLA in healthy donors. Repertoires were generated with immunoSEQ multiplex PCR, while TCRdb's copy carries only in-frame clones and drops some. The table has around 150,000 clones, around 80% seen once. The sample was PBMCs. These receptors all stem from a man aged 35-49 years in good health and CMV-seronegative. The CDR3 runs from the conserved cysteine through the conserved F or W. The D gene is left open where the match is weak. Where a row states a size, it is once, few, many or the class of an expanded clone; other rows omit it.

clone_size: once; d_call: -; j_call: TRBJ1-2; v_call: TRBV28; cdr3_aa: CASSYPPNRSNYGYTF; cdr3_nt: TGTGCCAGCAGTTACCCACCTAACAGGTCGAACTATGGCTACACCTTC
clone_size: -; d_call: TRBD2; j_call: TRBJ2-3; v_call: TRBV25-1; cdr3_aa: CASSRGTSTDTQYF; cdr3_nt: TGTGCCAGCAGTCGGGGGACTAGTACAGATACGCAGTATTTT
clone_size: -; d_call: TRBD1; j_call: TRBJ2-6; v_call: TRBV27; cdr3_aa: CASSLPNRGLGFGANVLTF; cdr3_nt: TGTGCCAGCAGTTTGCCGAATAGGGGGCTGGGTTTTGGGGCCAACGTCCTGACTTTC
clone_size: -; d_call: -; j_call: TRBJ2-2; v_call: TRBV19; cdr3_aa: CASSSIHDAASGELFF; cdr3_nt: TGTGCCAGTAGTTCCATCCACGATGCGGCTAGCGGGGAGCTGTTTTTT
clone_size: -; d_call: TRBD2; j_call: TRBJ2-5; v_call: TRBV5-1; cdr3_aa: CASRTPSGRVETQYF; cdr3_nt: TGCGCCAGCAGGACCCCTTCCGGGAGGGTTGAGACCCAGTACTTC
clone_size: -; d_call: TRBD2; j_call: TRBJ2-1; v_call: TRBV2; cdr3_aa: CASRASGSYNEQFF; cdr3_nt: TGTGCCAGCCGGGCTAGCGGGAGTTACAATGAGCAGTTCTTC
clone_size: -; d_call: TRBD2; j_call: TRBJ2-3; v_call: TRBV28; cdr3_aa: CASSPTSGKGVWADTQYF; cdr3_nt: TGTGCCAGCAGTCCAACTAGCGGGAAGGGTGTGTGGGCAGATACGCAGTATTTT
clone_size: once; d_call: -; j_call: TRBJ1-2; v_call: TRBV19; cdr3_aa: CASSERGNYGYTF; cdr3_nt: TGTGCCAGTAGTGAAAGGGGGAACTATGGCTACACCTTC
clone_size: -; d_call: TRBD1; j_call: TRBJ1-1; v_call: TRBV5-5; cdr3_aa: CASSFWDRGTEAFF; cdr3_nt: TGTGCCAGCAGCTTCTGGGACAGGGGCACTGAAGCTTTCTTT
clone_size: -; d_call: TRBD2; j_call: TRBJ2-7; v_call: TRBV28; cdr3_aa: CASSLGTSGRPYEQYF; cdr3_nt: TGTGCCAGCAGTTTGGGTACTAGCGGGAGGCCCTACGAGCAGTACTTC
clone_size: -; d_call: -; j_call: TRBJ2-3; v_call: TRBV21-1; cdr3_aa: CASSKACVGRVLASGTDTQYF; cdr3_nt: TGTGCCAGCAGCAAAGCTTGTGTAGGTAGGGTGTTGGCTAGCGGGACAGATACGCAGTATTTT
clone_size: once; d_call: TRBD2; j_call: TRBJ2-2; v_call: TRBV4-3; cdr3_aa: CASSRRLASGTGELFF; cdr3_nt: TGCGCCAGCAGCCGTAGACTAGCGTCGGGCACCGGGGAGCTGTTTTTT
clone_size: -; d_call: TRBD2; j_call: TRBJ2-7; v_call: TRBV4-3; cdr3_aa: CASSQERGTYEQYF; cdr3_nt: TGCGCCAGCAGCCAAGAGCGGGGGACCTACGAGCAGTACTTC
clone_size: -; d_call: TRBD1; j_call: TRBJ2-5; v_call: TRBV10-1; cdr3_aa: CASSQNMDRGGQETQYF; cdr3_nt: TGCGCCAGCAGTCAAAACATGGACAGGGGTGGGCAAGAGACCCAGTACTTC
clone_size: -; d_call: -; j_call: TRBJ2-5; v_call: TRBV5-1; cdr3_aa: CASSLGGYQETQYF; cdr3_nt: TGCGCCAGCAGCTTGGGCGGGTACCAAGAGACCCAGTACTTC
clone_size: -; d_call: TRBD2; j_call: TRBJ2-5; v_call: TRBV6-5; cdr3_aa: CASSYSAGGYQETQYF; cdr3_nt: TGTGCCAGCAGTTACTCAGCGGGAGGTTATCAAGAGACCCAGTACTTC
clone_size: few; d_call: -; j_call: TRBJ2-4; v_call: TRBV5-6; cdr3_aa: CASSLTVGLTGAKNIQYF; cdr3_nt: TGTGCCAGCAGCTTAACTGTCGGCCTTACAGGAGCCAAAAACATTCAGTACTTC
clone_size: few; d_call: TRBD2; j_call: TRBJ2-2; v_call: TRBV5-1; cdr3_aa: CASRWTSANTGELFF; cdr3_nt: TGCGCCAGCAGATGGACTAGCGCGAACACCGGGGAGCTGTTTTTT
clone_size: -; d_call: TRBD1; j_call: TRBJ2-4; v_call: TRBV2; cdr3_aa: CASREPGQVSKNIQYF; cdr3_nt: TGTGCCAGCAGGGAACCGGGACAGGTATCCAAAAACATTCAGTACTTC
clone_size: -; d_call: TRBD1; j_call: TRBJ2-7; v_call: TRBV13; cdr3_aa: CASSSRTPDRGRREQYF; cdr3_nt: TGTGCCAGCAGCTCTCGGACCCCGGACAGGGGGCGCCGGGAGCAGTACTTC
clone_size: -; d_call: TRBD1; j_call: TRBJ2-7; v_call: TRBV6-5; cdr3_aa: CASSWSTGWSYEQYF; cdr3_nt: TGTGCCAGCAGTTGGTCGACAGGGTGGTCCTACGAGCAGTACTTC
clone_size: once; d_call: -; j_call: TRBJ2-1; v_call: TRBV7-8; cdr3_aa: CASNPGRTVNEQFF; cdr3_nt: TGTGCCAGCAATCCGGGACGGACAGTCAATGAGCAGTTCTTC
clone_size: -; d_call: TRBD2; j_call: TRBJ2-5; v_call: TRBV28; cdr3_aa: CASSTGTSGSWTQYF; cdr3_nt: TGTGCCAGCAGCACAGGGACTAGCGGGAGTTGGACCCAGTACTTC
clone_size: once; d_call: TRBD2; j_call: TRBJ2-5; v_call: TRBV11-1; cdr3_aa: CASSLTSGKEETQYF; cdr3_nt: TGTGCCAGCAGCTTGACTAGCGGGAAGGAAGAGACCCAGTACTTC
clone_size: -; d_call: -; j_call: TRBJ1-2; v_call: TRBV28; cdr3_aa: CASSLLTGWQVGYTF; cdr3_nt: TGTGCCAGCAGTTTATTAACAGGTTGGCAGGTCGGCTACACCTTC
clone_size: -; d_call: -; j_call: TRBJ1-6; v_call: TRBV27; cdr3_aa: CASSFQGGSPLHF; cdr3_nt: TGTGCCAGCAGTTTTCAGGGAGGCTCACCCCTCCACTTT
clone_size: -; d_call: TRBD2; j_call: TRBJ2-3; v_call: TRBV6-5; cdr3_aa: CASSYGGLAGADTQYF; cdr3_nt: TGTGCCAGCAGTTACGGGGGACTAGCGGGAGCAGATACGCAGTATTTT
clone_size: few; d_call: TRBD2; j_call: TRBJ2-7; v_call: TRBV7-2; cdr3_aa: CASSPQLGLGTYEQYF; cdr3_nt: TGTGCCAGCAGCCCTCAGCTTGGACTAGGGACCTACGAGCAGTACTTC
clone_size: -; d_call: -; j_call: TRBJ2-3; v_call: TRBV7-2; cdr3_aa: CASSLDRDTQYF; cdr3_nt: TGTGCCAGCAGCTTAGACCGGGATACGCAGTATTTT
clone_size: few; d_call: TRBD2; j_call: TRBJ2-3; v_call: TRBV6-1; cdr3_aa: CASSESGTSEMF; cdr3_nt: TGTGCCAGCAGTGAATCCGGGACTAGCGAGATGTTT
clone_size: -; d_call: TRBD1; j_call: TRBJ1-2; v_call: TRBV29-1; cdr3_aa: CSAKPPGRGWGGYTF; cdr3_nt: TGCAGCGCCAAGCCCCCCGGCAGGGGGTGGGGTGGCTACACCTTC
clone_size: -; d_call: TRBD1; j_call: TRBJ2-5; v_call: TRBV5-1; cdr3_aa: CASSARQGAYETQYF; cdr3_nt: TGCGCCAGCAGCGCGCGACAGGGGGCGTACGAGACCCAGTACTTC
clone_size: -; d_call: -; j_call: TRBJ1-1; v_call: TRBV25-1; cdr3_aa: CASSLRQGFSEAFF; cdr3_nt: TGTGCCAGCAGTCTCCGCCAGGGTTTTTCTGAAGCTTTCTTT
clone_size: -; d_call: -; j_call: TRBJ2-5; v_call: TRBV5-1; cdr3_aa: CASSRTLGETQYF; cdr3_nt: TGCGCCAGCAGCCGGACATTGGGGGAGACCCAGTACTTC
clone_size: -; d_call: TRBD1; j_call: TRBJ2-7; v_call: TRBV7-2; cdr3_aa: CASRGAGGSYEQYF; cdr3_nt: TGTGCCAGCAGAGGGGCAGGGGGCAGCTACGAGCAGTACTTC
clone_size: -; d_call: -; j_call: TRBJ2-7; v_call: TRBV5-6; cdr3_aa: CASSHNYRYYEQYF; cdr3_nt: TGTGCCAGCAGCCACAACTATCGGTACTACGAGCAGTACTTC
clone_size: -; d_call: TRBD1; j_call: TRBJ1-1; v_call: TRBV28; cdr3_aa: CASSSDRGRTEAFF; cdr3_nt: TGTGCCAGCAGCTCCGACAGGGGGAGGACTGAAGCTTTCTTT
clone_size: -; d_call: TRBD1; j_call: TRBJ1-1; v_call: TRBV2; cdr3_aa: CASSWTGGYTEAFF; cdr3_nt: TGTGCCAGCAGTTGGACAGGGGGTTACACTGAAGCTTTCTTT
clone_size: -; d_call: TRBD2; j_call: TRBJ2-1; v_call: TRBV10-3; cdr3_aa: CAISSAGVHNEQFF; cdr3_nt: TGTGCCATCAGTTCGGCGGGAGTGCACAATGAGCAGTTCTTC
clone_size: -; d_call: TRBD2; j_call: TRBJ2-1; v_call: TRBV5-1; cdr3_aa: CASSIHIAGGPGDEQFF; cdr3_nt: TGCGCCAGCAGCATACATATAGCGGGAGGGCCGGGAGATGAGCAGTTCTTC
clone_size: -; d_call: -; j_call: TRBJ2-5; v_call: TRBV5-5; cdr3_aa: CASSLQGLWETQYF; cdr3_nt: TGTGCCAGCAGCTTGCAAGGACTGTGGGAGACCCAGTACTTC
clone_size: -; d_call: -; j_call: TRBJ2-4; v_call: TRBV30; cdr3_aa: CAWSGGGRGNIQYF; cdr3_nt: TGTGCCTGGAGTGGGGGGGGCCGAGGGAACATTCAGTACTTC
clone_size: once; d_call: TRBD1; j_call: TRBJ1-5; v_call: TRBV19; cdr3_aa: CASSIKLRGTGVRQPQHF; cdr3_nt: TGTGCCAGTAGTATTAAGCTCCGAGGGACAGGGGTGCGACAGCCCCAGCATTTT
clone_size: -; d_call: TRBD1; j_call: TRBJ1-6; v_call: TRBV6-5; cdr3_aa: CASSYTNRGGNSPLHF; cdr3_nt: TGTGCCAGCAGTTACACAAACAGGGGTGGCAATTCACCCCTCCACTTT
clone_size: -; d_call: -; j_call: TRBJ2-1; v_call: TRBV23-1; cdr3_aa: CASSQSAIEQFF; cdr3_nt: TGCGCCAGCAGTCAATCCGCGATTGAGCAGTTCTTC
clone_size: few; d_call: TRBD2; j_call: TRBJ2-3; v_call: TRBV6-1; cdr3_aa: CASTLGLVGDTQYF; cdr3_nt: TGTGCCAGCACCCTCGGACTAGTTGGGGATACGCAGTATTTT
clone_size: -; d_call: -; j_call: TRBJ2-7; v_call: TRBV4-1; cdr3_aa: CASSQEGPTYEQYF; cdr3_nt: TGCGCCAGCAGCCAAGAGGGCCCTACCTACGAGCAGTACTTC
clone_size: -; d_call: -; j_call: TRBJ2-1; v_call: TRBV10-3; cdr3_aa: CAIRETGTGRSNEQFF; cdr3_nt: TGTGCCATAAGAGAGACCGGGACTGGGCGGAGCAATGAGCAGTTCTTC
clone_size: -; d_call: -; j_call: TRBJ2-3; v_call: TRBV7-6; cdr3_aa: CASSAVDGSTDTQYF; cdr3_nt: TGTGCCAGCAGCGCAGTAGACGGGAGCACAGATACGCAGTATTTT